This T cell receptor (beta chain) derives from a study of lymphopenia after photon versus proton radiotherapy. Findings and limits, study-wide: Photon-treated patients lost naive T cells and TCR diversity; proton-treated stayed stable. Better survival with proton therapy was suggested as possible, not demonstrated. Oligoclonal CD8+ Temra expansion after nadir drove photon patients' diversity drop.

Generated by immunoSEQ multiplex PCR, the TCRdb table keeps only in-frame clones and is missing some. This table holds some 170,000 clones, about nine tenths found once. About this clone itself: Antigen specificity is unknown. Other DNA variants within this sample encode the same CDR3.

The material was peripheral blood, obtained from a patient treated with photon-based radiotherapy. The sequence derives from a man aged 45-60 years with gastric cancer.

The CDR3 loop is CASSAGLAASTDTQYF. The CDR3 DNA follows: TGCGCCAGCAGCGCCGGACTAGCGGCTAGCACAGATACGCAGTATTTT. V and J are TRBV5-1 and TRBJ2-3; 10 positions match TRBD2. Germline V gives CDR1 SGHRS, CDR2 YFSETQ. The CDR3 extends over 16 amino acids. V dropped 4 bases and J dropped 0; count of bases not matched to a gene: 5.